The 16 T cell receptor beta chains below come from one sample, sequenced in a study of identifying expanded T cells in peripheral blood. The table came from immunoSEQ multiplex PCR; TCRdb's copy has only in-frame clones and leaves some out. There are some 97,000 clones in the sample; roughly 88% occur only once, and just over 5.5% lies in the top ten. The sequenced material came from blood. The receptors here all came from a person aged 18 to 70 in good health.

This chain uses TRBV11-2 with TRBJ1-1, with 12 positions matching TRBD1. V shed 4 bases and J 10 bases; nucleotides not matched to a gene: 4. This CDR3 has 13 amino acids. CDR1 and CDR2 (germline): SGHAT, FQNNGV. The DNA for the CDR3 is TGTGCCAGCAGCTCGGGACAGGGGGCGCGAGCTTTCTTT. Its protein product is CASSSGQGARAFF.

This clone has just one count. The V call is TRBV14, the J call TRBJ1-3; D gene ambiguous. Germline CDR1 and CDR2: SGHDN and FVKESK. This CDR3 contains 16 residues. Trimming took off 0 bases at V and 0 bases at J, with 9 bases between the two ends. The CDR3 sequence is CASSQEFSYSGNTIYF. CDR3 coding DNA: TGTGCCAGCAGCCAAGAATTCAGCTACTCTGGAAACACCATATATTTT.

The chain combines TRBV5-4 with TRBJ2-5, with D perhaps matching TRBD2 (5 bases). Germline CDR1 is SGHNT and CDR2 is YYREEE (reference sequence). Trimming removed 0 bases at V and 2 bases at J, with 11 bases between. This CDR3 has 15 residues. The CDR3 DNA reads as TGTGCCAGCAGCTTGGGAACACCGGGGCAAGAGACCCAGTACTTC. The encoded protein is CASSLGTPGQETQYF.

V is TRBV14 and J is TRBJ2-5, with D unresolved. Trimming removed 0 bases from V and 1 base from J, with 15 bases in between. The CDR3 contains 17 residues. The germline CDR1 and CDR2 sequences are SGHDN and FVKESK. CDR3 protein: CASSQDRSRQPQETQYF. The CDR3 DNA follows: TGTGCCAGCAGCCAAGATAGGTCTCGGCAGCCCCAAGAGACCCAGTACTTC.

The V and J genes are TRBV6-1 and TRBJ1-1; 10 bases fit TRBD1. The CDR3 runs to 14 residues. Germline-derived CDR1 and CDR2 are MNHNS and SASEGT. V lost 4 bases and J lost 1; bases outside the gene matches: 0. The CDR3 DNA follows: TGTGCCAGCAGTGGACAGGGGGCGAACACTGAAGCTTTCTTT. Translating gives CASSGQGANTEAFF.

The chain recombines TRBV29-1 with TRBJ2-1; possible D gene TRBD1, 7 bases. Germline CDR1 is SQVTM and CDR2 is ANQGSEA. The CDR3 spans 14 residues. V lost 3 bases and J lost 8, with 17 bases in between. The CDR3 reads CSVEGGQIGDEQFF. In DNA form, the CDR3 reads TGCAGCGTTGAGGGGGGACAGATAGGCGATGAGCAGTTCTTC.

This clone is a singleton in its sample. The chain carries TRBV30 and TRBJ2-2; TRBD1 might be the D (6 bases). From germline, CDR1 is GTSNPN and CDR2 SVGIG (reference sequence). Trimming took 0 bases from V and 7 from J, leaving 9 bases between them. The CDR3 consists of 13 residues. The CDR3: CAWSVQGNGELFF. The CDR3 bases are TGTGCCTGGAGTGTTCAGGGGAACGGGGAGCTGTTTTTT.

This chain uses TRBV7-9 with TRBJ1-2; 7 bases line up with TRBD1. Per the germline V gene, CDR1 is SEHNR and CDR2 is FQNEAQ (reference sequence). Unmatched junction bases numbered 9, after V lost 5 bases and J lost 6 bases. The CDR3 contains 14 residues. Here the CDR3 DNA reads TGTGCCAGCAGCCATTGGACAGGTCCGGATGGCTACACCTTC. Its translation is CASSHWTGPDGYTF.

This rearrangement joins TRBV6-6 to TRBJ1-2; D not certain. The CDR3 consists of 13 residues. The V gene's germline CDR1 is MNHNY and CDR2 SVGAGI (reference sequence). V was pared by 2 bases and J by 3 bases, with 7 bases between. The CDR3 loop reads CASSYGLDYGYTF. The CDR3 DNA is TGTGCCAGCAGTTACGGCCTGGACTATGGCTACACCTTC.

This clone was recorded once. The V gene is TRBV29-1, the J gene TRBJ1-2; D is possibly TRBD1 (5 bases). The CDR3 length is 13 residues. Trimming took 5 bases from V and 4 from J, leaving 14 bases between them. Germline lookup yields CDR1 SQVTM and CDR2 ANQGSEA. The CDR3 DNA follows: TGCAGCGTTAGCGGGGACGGACTCTATGGCTACACCTTC. It codes for CSVSGDGLYGYTF.

This chain links TRBV11-2 with TRBJ1-1; D is ambiguous. CDR1 is SGHAT and CDR2 is FQNNGV in the germline V gene. V lost 6 bases, J lost 1 base, and 12 bases lay in between. The CDR3 is 14 residues long. The CDR3: CASRLGNSNTEAFF. DNA for the CDR3: TGTGCCAGCAGACTAGGTAATTCGAACACTGAAGCTTTCTTT.

This chain joins TRBV30 and TRBJ1-2, with no clear D. CDR1 and CDR2 (germline): GTSNPN, SVGIG (reference sequence). This CDR3 contains 14 residues. V was shortened by 2 bases and J by 5 bases, with 15 bases between the two germline ends. As DNA, the CDR3 is TGTGCCTGGAGTACCCCCGGCGGGATTTATGGCTACACCTTC. It codes for CAWSTPGGIYGYTF.

This chain links TRBV7-9 with TRBJ1-2, with D perhaps matching TRBD1 (5 bases). The CDR3 loop spans 13 amino acids. In germline, CDR1 is SEHNR, CDR2 FQNEAQ (reference sequence). V was pared by 1 base and J by 8 bases, with 11 bases between. The DNA of the CDR3 is TGTGCCAGCAGCTTAGATGGCAGGGACGGCTACACCTTC. Amino acids: CASSLDGRDGYTF.

A few counts support this clone. V and J are TRBV5-5 and TRBJ1-1, with no clear D. Looked up from germline, CDR1 is SGHKS and CDR2 is YYEKEE (reference sequence). The length of the CDR3 is 14 residues. The V end lost 4 bases, the J end lost 0 bases, and 10 bases lay between the germline ends. The chain's CDR3 is CASSPVRVNTEAFF. Written as DNA, the CDR3 is TGTGCCAGCAGCCCCGTGCGGGTGAACACTGAAGCTTTCTTT.

This chain connects TRBV7-3 to TRBJ2-1; 9 bases are a match to TRBD2. V shed 5 bases and J 1 base; nucleotides not matched to a gene: 21. In germline, CDR1 is SGHTA, CDR2 FQGTGA. This CDR3 has 21 amino acids. DNA for the CDR3: TGTGCCAGCAGCGCCCCGGCGGGTGGCGGGGGGGCTGTTGAGTCCTACAATGAGCAGTTCTTC. Translating gives CASSAPAGGGGAVESYNEQFF. The whole variable domain, filled in from reference TRBV7-3 and TRBJ2-1, reads GAGVSQTPSNKVTEKGKYVELRCDPISGHTALYWYRQSLGQGPEFLIYFQGTGAADDSGLPNDRFFAVRPEGSVSTLKIQRTERGDSAVYLCASSAPAGGGGAVESYNEQFFGPGTRLTVL.

CDR3 residues: CAWSVWREGAFSYNEQFF. Written as DNA, the CDR3 is TGTGCCTGGAGTGTATGGCGTGAGGGGGCGTTCTCCTACAATGAGCAGTTCTTC. This rearrangement joins TRBV30 to TRBJ2-1; 7 positions agree with TRBD1. Trimming took 0 bases from V and 0 from J; bases not matched to a gene: 11. The CDR3 has 18 residues. Germline V gene sequence: CDR1 GTSNPN, CDR2 SVGIG (reference sequence).